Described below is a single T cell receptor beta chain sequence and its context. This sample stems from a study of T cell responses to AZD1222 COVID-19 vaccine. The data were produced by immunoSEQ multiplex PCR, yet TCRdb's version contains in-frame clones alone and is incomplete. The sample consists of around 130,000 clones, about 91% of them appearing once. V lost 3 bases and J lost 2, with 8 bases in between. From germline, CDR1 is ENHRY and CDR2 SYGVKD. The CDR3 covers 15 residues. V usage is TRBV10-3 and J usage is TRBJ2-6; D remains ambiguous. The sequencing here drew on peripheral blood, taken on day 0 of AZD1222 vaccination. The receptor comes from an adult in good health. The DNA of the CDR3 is TGTGCCATCAGTGAAAGTGGGACTGGGGCCAACGTCCTGACTTTC. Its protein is CAISESGTGANVLTF.